This T cell receptor (beta chain) was sequenced for a study of cytomegalovirus exposure and HLA in healthy donors. Points from the study as a whole: A classifier reportedly called cytomegalovirus status with high sensitivity and specificity.

The CDR3 extends over 15 amino acids. Germline lookup yields CDR1 SNHLY and CDR2 FYNNEI. V lost 4 bases, J lost 5 bases, and 15 bases lay in between. As for this clone: The antigen is not known.

Generated by immunoSEQ multiplex PCR, the TCRdb table keeps only in-frame clones and is missing some. The sample includes 100,000 to 150,000 clones, 80% to 90% seen only once; the top ten take roughly 1.2%. The chain recombines TRBV2 with TRBJ1-5, with TRBD1 as a possible D gene (5 bases). The TCR sequence derives from a woman aged 18-29 years in good health and CMV-seronegative. What was sequenced was PBMCs. The CDR3 loop reads CASSVSKTGYQPQHF. CDR3 nucleotides: TGTGCCAGCAGTGTATCGAAAACAGGTTATCAGCCCCAGCATTTT.